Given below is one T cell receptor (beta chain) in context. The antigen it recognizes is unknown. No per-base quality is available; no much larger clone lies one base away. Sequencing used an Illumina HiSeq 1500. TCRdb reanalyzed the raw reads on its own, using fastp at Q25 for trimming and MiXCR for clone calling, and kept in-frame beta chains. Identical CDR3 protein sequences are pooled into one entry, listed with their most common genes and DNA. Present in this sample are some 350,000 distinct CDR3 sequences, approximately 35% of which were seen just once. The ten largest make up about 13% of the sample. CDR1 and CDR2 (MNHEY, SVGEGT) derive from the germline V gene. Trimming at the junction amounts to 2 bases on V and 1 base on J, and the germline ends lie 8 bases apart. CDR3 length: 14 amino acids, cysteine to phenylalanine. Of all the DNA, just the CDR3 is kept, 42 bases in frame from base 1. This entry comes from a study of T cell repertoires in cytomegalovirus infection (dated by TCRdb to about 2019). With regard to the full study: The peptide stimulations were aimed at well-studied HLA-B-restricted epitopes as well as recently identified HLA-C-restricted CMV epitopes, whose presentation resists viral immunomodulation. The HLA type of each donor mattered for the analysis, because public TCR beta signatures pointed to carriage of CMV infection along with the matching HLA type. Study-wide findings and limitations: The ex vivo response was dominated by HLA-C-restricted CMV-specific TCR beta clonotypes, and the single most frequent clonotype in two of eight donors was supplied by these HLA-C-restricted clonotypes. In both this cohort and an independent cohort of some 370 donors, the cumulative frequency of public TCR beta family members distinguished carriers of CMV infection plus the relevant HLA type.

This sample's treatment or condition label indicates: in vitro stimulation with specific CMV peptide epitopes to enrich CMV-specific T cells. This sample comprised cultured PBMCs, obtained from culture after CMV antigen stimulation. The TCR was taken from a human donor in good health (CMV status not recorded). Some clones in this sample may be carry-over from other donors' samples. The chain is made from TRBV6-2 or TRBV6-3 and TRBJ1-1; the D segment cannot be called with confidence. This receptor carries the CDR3 CASSYARRNTEAFF. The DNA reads TGTGCCAGCAGTTACGCCAGGAGGAACACTGAAGCTTTCTTT.